This entry features one T cell receptor beta chain sequence. Donors were grouped by their self-reported clinical history. A PCR-confirmed or clinician-diagnosed COVID-19 case had contacted exposed participants within 2 weeks of entry. This entry comes from a study of blood T cell repertoires in COVID-19. Study-wide background: PBMCs, B-cell-depleted T cells, or T cells were the source of the cDNA or gDNA that made up the material.

TCRdb's table, derived via immunoSEQ multiplex PCR, lists solely in-frame clones and lacks some. The table includes 300,000 to 400,000 clones, 75% to 90% detected once. The CDR3 totals 14 residues. From germline, CDR1 is PRHDT and CDR2 FYEKMQ (reference sequence). Trimming pared 2 bases from V and 5 bases from J, leaving 11 bases between. The TCR comes from a woman in her 30s who had been exposed to COVID-19. Source material: PBMCs or T cells enriched from blood (not recorded which). The rearrangement links TRBV13 to TRBJ2-3; D not resolved. The CDR3 DNA reads TGTGCCAGCAGCTTATACGTTCGGGTAGATACGCAGTATTTT. The encoded protein is CASSLYVRVDTQYF.